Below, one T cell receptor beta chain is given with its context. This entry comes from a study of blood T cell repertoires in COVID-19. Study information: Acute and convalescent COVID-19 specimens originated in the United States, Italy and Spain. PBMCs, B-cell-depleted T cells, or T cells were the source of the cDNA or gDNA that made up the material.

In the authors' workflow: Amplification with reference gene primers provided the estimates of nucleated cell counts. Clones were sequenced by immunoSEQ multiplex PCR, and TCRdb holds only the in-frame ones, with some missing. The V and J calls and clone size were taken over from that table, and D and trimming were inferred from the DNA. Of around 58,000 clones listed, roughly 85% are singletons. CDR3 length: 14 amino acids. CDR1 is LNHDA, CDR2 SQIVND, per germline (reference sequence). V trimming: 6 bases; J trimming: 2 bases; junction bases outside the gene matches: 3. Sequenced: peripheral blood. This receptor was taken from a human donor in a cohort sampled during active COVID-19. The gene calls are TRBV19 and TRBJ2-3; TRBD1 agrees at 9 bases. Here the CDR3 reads CASRGTGFTDTQYF. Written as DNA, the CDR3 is TGTGCCAGTAGGGGGACAGGGTTCACAGATACGCAGTATTTT.